This T cell receptor (beta chain) was sequenced during a study of T cell changes during pregnancy in multiple sclerosis. TCRdb keeps only in-frame clones here, not all; method: immunoSEQ multiplex PCR. The table shows roughly 75,000 clones, with around 91% occurring only once. V was clipped by 8 bases and J by 7 bases, with 9 bases between them. The germline gives CDR1 MNHEY, CDR2 SVGAGI. The CDR3 is 12 residues long. The sample in question was peripheral blood, obtained before pregnancy. V and J are TRBV6-5 and TRBJ1-6; D possibly corresponds to TRBD1 (5 bases). The sequence was collected from a female donor with multiple sclerosis, enrolled in a pregnancy study. The CDR3 DNA reads TGTGCCAGCGGACAAATAAATTCACCCCTCCACTTT. Translating it yields CASGQINSPLHF.